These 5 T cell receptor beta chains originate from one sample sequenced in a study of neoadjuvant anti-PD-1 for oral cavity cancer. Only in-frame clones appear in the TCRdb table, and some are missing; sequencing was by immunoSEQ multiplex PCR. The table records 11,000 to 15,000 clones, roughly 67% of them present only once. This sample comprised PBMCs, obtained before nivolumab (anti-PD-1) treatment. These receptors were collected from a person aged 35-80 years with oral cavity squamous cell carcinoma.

The CDR3 DNA follows: TGTGCCAGCAGTTCACCTCCCGCGGGAGGGCCCAATGAGCAGTTCTTC. Translating it yields CASSSPPAGGPNEQFF. This chain links TRBV6-5 with TRBJ2-1; 9 nucleotides align to TRBD2. V was clipped by 4 bases and J by 6 bases; unmatched bases: 10. Germline values: CDR1 MNHEY, CDR2 SVGAGI. The CDR3 runs 16 residues.

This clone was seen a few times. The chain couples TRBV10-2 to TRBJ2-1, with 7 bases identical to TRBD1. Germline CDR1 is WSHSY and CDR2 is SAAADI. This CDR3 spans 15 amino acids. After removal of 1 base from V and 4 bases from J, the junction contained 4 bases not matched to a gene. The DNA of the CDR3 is TGCGCCAGCAGTGAGTTCAGGGGGAAATACAATGAGCAGTTCTTC. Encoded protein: CASSEFRGKYNEQFF.

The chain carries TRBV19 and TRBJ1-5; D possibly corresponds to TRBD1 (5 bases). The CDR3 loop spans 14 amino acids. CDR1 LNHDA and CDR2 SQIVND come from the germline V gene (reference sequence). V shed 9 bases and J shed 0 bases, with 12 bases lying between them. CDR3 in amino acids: CASLEGNSNQPQHF. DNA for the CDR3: TGTGCCAGCCTGGAGGGGAATAGCAATCAGCCCCAGCATTTT.

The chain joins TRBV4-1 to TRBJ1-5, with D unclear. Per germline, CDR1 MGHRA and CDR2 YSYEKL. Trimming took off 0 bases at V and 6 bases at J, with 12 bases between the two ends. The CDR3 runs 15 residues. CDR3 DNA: TGCGCCAGCAGCCAAGATTCGAAGGGTGGTCAGCCCCAGCATTTT. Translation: CASSQDSKGGQPQHF.

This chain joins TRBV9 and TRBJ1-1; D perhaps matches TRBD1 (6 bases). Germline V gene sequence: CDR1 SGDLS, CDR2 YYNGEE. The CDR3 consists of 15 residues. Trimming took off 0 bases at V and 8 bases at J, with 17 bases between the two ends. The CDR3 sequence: CASSVEGTGGPEAFF. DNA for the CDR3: TGTGCCAGCAGCGTAGAAGGTACCGGGGGCCCCGAAGCTTTCTTT. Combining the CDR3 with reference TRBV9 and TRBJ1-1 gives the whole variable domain DSGVTQTPKHLITATGQRVTLRCSPRSGDLSVYWYQQSLDQGLQFLIQYYNGEERAKGNILERFSAQQFPDLHSELNLSSLELGDSALYFCASSVEGTGGPEAFFGQGTRLTVV.